This T cell receptor (beta chain) was profiled in a study of PD-1 blockade in classical Hodgkin lymphoma. Assay used: immunoSEQ multiplex PCR; TCRdb lists only in-frame clones, some missing. Of approximately 99,000 clones listed, about 88% are singletons. About this clone: What it binds is not known.

Overall study findings and caveats: Significant TCR diversity gains by C4D1 occurred in CD4+ but not CD8+ cells.

Autologous stem cell transplantation was followed by relapse in every patient, and brentuximab vedotin exposure varied. CDR1 and CDR2 (germline): MDHEN, SYDVKM. Trimming shortened V by 3 bases and J by 2 bases, and 17 bases separated the two germline ends. This CDR3 has 16 residues. The TCR originated in a human donor with classical Hodgkin lymphoma. The material sequenced was peripheral blood mononuclear cells (PBMCs), taken before the second cycle of nivolumab. The V and J genes are TRBV28 and TRBJ2-7, with D tentatively TRBD1 or TRBD2 (5 bases each). The CDR3 is CASSFRVRRFAYEQYF. The CDR3 DNA follows: TGTGCCAGCAGTTTCAGGGTTAGGAGGTTTGCCTACGAGCAGTACTTC. Looking up the rest from reference TRBV28 and TRBJ2-7 gives the full variable domain: DVKVTQSSRYLVKRTGEKVFLECVQDMDHENMFWYRQDPGLGLRLIYFSYDVKMKEKGDIPEGYSVSREKKERFSLILESASTNQTSMYLCASSFRVRRFAYEQYFGPGTRLTVT.